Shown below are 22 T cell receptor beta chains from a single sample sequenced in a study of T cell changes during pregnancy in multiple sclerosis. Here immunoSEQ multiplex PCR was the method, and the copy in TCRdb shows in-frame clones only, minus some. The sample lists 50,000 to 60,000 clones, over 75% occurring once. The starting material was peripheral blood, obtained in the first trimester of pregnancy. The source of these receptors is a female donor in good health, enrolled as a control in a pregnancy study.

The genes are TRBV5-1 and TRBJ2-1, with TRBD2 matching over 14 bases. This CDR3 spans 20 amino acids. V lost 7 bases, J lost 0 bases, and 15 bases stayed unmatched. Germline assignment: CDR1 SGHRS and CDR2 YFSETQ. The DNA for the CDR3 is TGCGCCAGCCGAAATGACGGGACTAGCGGGAGTTGGAGCTCCTACAATGAGCAGTTCTTC. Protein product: CASRNDGTSGSWSSYNEQFF.

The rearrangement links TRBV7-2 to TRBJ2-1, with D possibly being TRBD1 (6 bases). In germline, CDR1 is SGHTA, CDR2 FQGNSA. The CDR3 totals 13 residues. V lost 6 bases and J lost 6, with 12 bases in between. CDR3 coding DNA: TGTGCCAGCAGGCCGACAGGTGGCAATGAGCAGTTCTTC. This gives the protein CASRPTGGNEQFF.

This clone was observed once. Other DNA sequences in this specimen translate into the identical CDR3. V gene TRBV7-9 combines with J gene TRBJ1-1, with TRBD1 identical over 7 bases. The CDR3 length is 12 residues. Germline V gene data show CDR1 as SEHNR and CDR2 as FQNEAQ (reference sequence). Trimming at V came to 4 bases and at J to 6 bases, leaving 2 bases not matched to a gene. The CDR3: CASSSQGAEAFF. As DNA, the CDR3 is TGTGCCAGCAGCTCGCAGGGGGCTGAAGCTTTCTTT. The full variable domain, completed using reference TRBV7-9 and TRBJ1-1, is DTGVSQNPRHKITKRGQNVTFRCDPISEHNRLYWYRQTLGQGPEFLTYFQNEAQLEKSRLLSDRFSAERPKGSFSTLEIQRTEQGDSAMYLCASSSQGAEAFFGQGTRLTVV.

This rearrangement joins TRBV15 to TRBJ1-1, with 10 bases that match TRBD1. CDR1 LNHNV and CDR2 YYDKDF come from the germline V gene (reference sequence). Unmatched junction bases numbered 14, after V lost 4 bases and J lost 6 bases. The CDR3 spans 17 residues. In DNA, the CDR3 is TGTGCCACCAGCACCCGACAGGGGGCGCGAGGAGTGGCTGAAGCTTTCTTT. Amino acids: CATSTRQGARGVAEAFF.

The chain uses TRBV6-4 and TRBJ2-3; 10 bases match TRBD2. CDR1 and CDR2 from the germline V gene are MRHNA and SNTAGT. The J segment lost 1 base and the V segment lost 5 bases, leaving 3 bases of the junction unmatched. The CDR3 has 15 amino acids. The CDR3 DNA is TGTGCCAGCAGTCTCCTAGCGGGGGGCACAGATACGCAGTATTTT. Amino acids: CASSLLAGGTDTQYF.

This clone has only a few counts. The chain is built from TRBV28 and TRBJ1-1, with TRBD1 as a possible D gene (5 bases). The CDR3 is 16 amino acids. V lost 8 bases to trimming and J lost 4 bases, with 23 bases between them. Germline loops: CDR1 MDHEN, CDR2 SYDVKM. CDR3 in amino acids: CASHYGGGDGSTEAFF. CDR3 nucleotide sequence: TGTGCCAGCCACTATGGGGGAGGGGACGGGAGCACTGAAGCTTTCTTT.

CDR3 region: CAWSVAEDTEAFF. Here the CDR3 DNA reads TGTGCCTGGAGTGTAGCCGAGGACACTGAAGCTTTCTTT. The chain links TRBV30 to TRBJ1-1; D call uncertain. Germline loops: CDR1 GTSNPN, CDR2 SVGIG (reference sequence). The length of the CDR3 is 13 residues. Deletions cut 0 bases from V and 3 bases from J, with 8 bases between.

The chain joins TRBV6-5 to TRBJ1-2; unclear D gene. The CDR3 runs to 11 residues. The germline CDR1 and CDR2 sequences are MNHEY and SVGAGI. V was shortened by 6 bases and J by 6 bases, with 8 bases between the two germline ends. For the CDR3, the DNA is TGTGCCAGCAGACAGAACAATGGCTACACCTTC. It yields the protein CASRQNNGYTF.

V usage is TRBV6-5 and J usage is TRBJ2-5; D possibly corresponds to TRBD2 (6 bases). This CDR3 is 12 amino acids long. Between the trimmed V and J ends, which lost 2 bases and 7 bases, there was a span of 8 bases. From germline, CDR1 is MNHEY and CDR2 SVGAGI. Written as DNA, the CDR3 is TGTGCCAGCAGTTACACGCGGGGGACCCAGTACTTC. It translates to CASSYTRGTQYF.

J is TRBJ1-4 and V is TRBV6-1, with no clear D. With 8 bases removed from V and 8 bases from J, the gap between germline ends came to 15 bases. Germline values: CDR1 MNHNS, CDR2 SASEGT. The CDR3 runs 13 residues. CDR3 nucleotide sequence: TGTGCCAGCGTGACGGGTCAAAGGGAAAAACTGTTTTTT. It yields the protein CASVTGQREKLFF.

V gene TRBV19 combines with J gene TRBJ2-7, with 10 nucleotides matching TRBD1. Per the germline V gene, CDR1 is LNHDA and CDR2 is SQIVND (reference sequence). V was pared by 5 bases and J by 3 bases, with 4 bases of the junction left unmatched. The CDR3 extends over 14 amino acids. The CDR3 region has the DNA TGTGCCAGTAGTGACCGGGACAGGGGCTACGAGCAGTACTTC. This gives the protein CASSDRDRGYEQYF.

CDR3 amino acids: CASSRYEQYF. The CDR3 DNA is TGTGCCAGCAGCAGATACGAGCAGTACTTC. The chain recombines TRBV28 with TRBJ2-7; D call uncertain. V was trimmed by 6 bases and J by 4 bases, leaving 4 bases between them. CDR3 length: 10 amino acids. CDR1 MDHEN and CDR2 SYDVKM come from the germline V gene.

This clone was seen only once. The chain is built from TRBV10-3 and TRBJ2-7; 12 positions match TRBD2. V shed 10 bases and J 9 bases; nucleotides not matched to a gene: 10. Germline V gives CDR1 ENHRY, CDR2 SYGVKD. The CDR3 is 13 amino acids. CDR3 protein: CATRLAGEDSQYF. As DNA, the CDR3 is TGTGCCACCAGACTAGCGGGGGAGGATTCGCAGTACTTC.

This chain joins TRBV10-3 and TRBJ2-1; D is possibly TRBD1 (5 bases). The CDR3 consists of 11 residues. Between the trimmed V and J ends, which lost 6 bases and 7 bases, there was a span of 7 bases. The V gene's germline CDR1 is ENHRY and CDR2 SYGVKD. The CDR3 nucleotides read TGTGCCATCAGCCAGGGTAATGAGCAGTTCTTC. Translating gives CAISQGNEQFF.

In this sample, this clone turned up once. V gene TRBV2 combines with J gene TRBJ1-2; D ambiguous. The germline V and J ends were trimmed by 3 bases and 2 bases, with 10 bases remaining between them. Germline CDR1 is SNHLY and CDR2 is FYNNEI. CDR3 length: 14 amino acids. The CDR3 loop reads CASSDGRGNYGYTF. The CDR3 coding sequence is TGTGCCAGCAGTGATGGCCGGGGAAACTATGGCTACACCTTC. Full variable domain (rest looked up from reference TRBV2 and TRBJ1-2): EPEVTQTPSHQVTQMGQEVILRCVPISNHLYFYWYRQILGQKVEFLVSFYNNEISEKSEIFDDQFSVERPDGSNFTLKIRSTKLEDSAMYFCASSDGRGNYGYTFGSGTRLTVV.

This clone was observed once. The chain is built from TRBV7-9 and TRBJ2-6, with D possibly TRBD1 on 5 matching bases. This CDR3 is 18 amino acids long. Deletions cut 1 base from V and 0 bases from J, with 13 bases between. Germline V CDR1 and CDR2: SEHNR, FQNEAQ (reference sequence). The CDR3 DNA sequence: TGTGCCAGCAGCTTAGTGGGCAGGGCCTCCTCTGGGGCCAACGTCCTGACTTTC. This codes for CASSLVGRASSGANVLTF.

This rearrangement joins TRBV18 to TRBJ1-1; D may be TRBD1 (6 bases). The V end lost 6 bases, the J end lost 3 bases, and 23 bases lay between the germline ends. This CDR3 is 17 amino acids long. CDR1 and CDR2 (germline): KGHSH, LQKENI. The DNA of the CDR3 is TGTGCCAGCTCTCCTGCCGAGGGGGGGCACGCCGACACTGAAGCTTTCTTT. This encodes CASSPAEGGHADTEAFF. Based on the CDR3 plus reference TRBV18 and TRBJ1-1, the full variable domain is NAGVMQNPRHLVRRRGQEARLRCSPMKGHSHVYWYRQLPEEGLKFMVYLQKENIIDESGMPKERFSAEFPKEGPSILRIQQVVRGDSAAYFCASSPAEGGHADTEAFFGQGTRLTVV.

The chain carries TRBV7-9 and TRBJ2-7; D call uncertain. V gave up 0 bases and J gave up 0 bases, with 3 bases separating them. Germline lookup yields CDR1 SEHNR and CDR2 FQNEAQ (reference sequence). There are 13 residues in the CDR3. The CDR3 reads CASSLANSYEQYF. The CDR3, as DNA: TGTGCCAGCAGCTTAGCCAACTCCTACGAGCAGTACTTC.

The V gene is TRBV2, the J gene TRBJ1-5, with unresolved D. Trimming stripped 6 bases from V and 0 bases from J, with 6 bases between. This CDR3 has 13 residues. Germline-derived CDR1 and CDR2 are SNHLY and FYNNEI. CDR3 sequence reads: CASSDISNQPQHF. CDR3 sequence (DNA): TGTGCCAGCAGCGACATTAGCAATCAGCCCCAGCATTTT.

CDR3: CASSLAGRAKDTQYF. The DNA of the CDR3 is TGTGCCAGCAGCTTGGCCGGGAGGGCCAAAGATACGCAGTATTTT. This chain uses TRBV7-4 with TRBJ2-3; 8 nucleotides line up with TRBD2. J was trimmed by 5 bases and V by 3 bases; bases with no gene match: 7. CDR3 size: 15 residues. Looked up from germline, CDR1 is SGHVT and CDR2 is SQSDAQ.

In DNA form, the CDR3 reads TGTGCCAGCAGCAGGACAGGCGATCAGCCCCAGCATTTT. It translates to CASSRTGDQPQHF. This chain connects TRBV2 to TRBJ1-5; 7 nucleotides agree with TRBD1. The germline CDR1 and CDR2 sequences are SNHLY and FYNNEI. The trim removed 6 bases at V and 5 bases at J, leaving 4 bases unmatched. The CDR3 is 13 residues long.

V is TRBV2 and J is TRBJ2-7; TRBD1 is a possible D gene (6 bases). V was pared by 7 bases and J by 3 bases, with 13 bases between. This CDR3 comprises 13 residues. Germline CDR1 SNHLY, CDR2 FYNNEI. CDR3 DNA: TGTGCCAGCAAACGACAGGACGGCTACGAGCAGTACTTC. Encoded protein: CASKRQDGYEQYF.